These 30 T cell receptor beta chains share one sample of origin, sequenced in a study of T cell responses to AZD1222 COVID-19 vaccine. Assay: immunoSEQ multiplex PCR; the TCRdb copy retains only in-frame clones and omits some. The table includes about 130,000 clones, 90% detected once. The specimen was peripheral blood, collected on day 0 of AZD1222 vaccination. Source of these receptors: an adult in good health.

The chain has TRBV5-1 and TRBJ1-6, with 9 nucleotides matching TRBD1. The CDR3 totals 15 residues. V lost 4 bases to trimming and J lost 10 bases; unmatched junction nucleotides: 9. Germline V gene data show CDR1 as SGHRS and CDR2 as YFSETQ. DNA for the CDR3: TGCGCCAGCAGCGGGGGACAGGGCCTAAGCTCACCCCTCCACTTT. Its protein is CASSGGQGLSSPLHF.

The rearrangement uses TRBV28 and TRBJ1-5; 7 nucleotides match TRBD1. Looked up from germline, CDR1 is MDHEN and CDR2 is SYDVKM. Trimming at V came to 6 bases and at J to 2 bases, leaving 10 bases not matched to a gene. The CDR3 contains 16 residues. CDR3 nucleotides: TGTGCCAGCAGACACGACAGGGCTATTGGCAATCAGCCCCAGCATTTT. This translates into CASRHDRAIGNQPQHF. The whole variable domain, filled in from reference TRBV28 and TRBJ1-5, reads DVKVTQSSRYLVKRTGEKVFLECVQDMDHENMFWYRQDPGLGLRLIYFSYDVKMKEKGDIPEGYSVSREKKERFSLILESASTNQTSMYLCASRHDRAIGNQPQHFGDGTRLSIL.

V gene TRBV12-3 or TRBV12-4 combines with J gene TRBJ1-6; D remains unclear. Between the trimmed V and J ends, which lost 6 bases and 6 bases, there was a span of 3 bases. The CDR3 sequence is 11 residues long. CDR3 region: CASSFNSPLHF. The CDR3 DNA reads as TGTGCCAGCAGCTTTAATTCACCCCTCCACTTT.

The chain links TRBV6-5 to TRBJ1-1; 9 positions agree with TRBD1. Germline assignment: CDR1 MNHEY and CDR2 SVGAGI. The CDR3 sequence is 13 residues long. J lost 3 bases, V lost 6 bases, and 2 bases had no gene match. The CDR3 sequence: CASRGQGDTEAFF. CDR3 nucleotide sequence: TGTGCCAGCAGGGGACAGGGAGACACTGAAGCTTTCTTT.

This clone has just a few counts. V usage is TRBV9 and J usage is TRBJ2-3; 7 bases are shared with TRBD1. CDR1 SGDLS and CDR2 YYNGEE come from the germline V gene. With V trimmed by 4 bases and J by 6 bases, 8 bases remained unmatched. The CDR3 is made up of 14 amino acids. The chain's CDR3 is CASSQGQRVDTQYF. The CDR3 DNA sequence: TGTGCCAGCAGCCAGGGACAGCGAGTGGATACGCAGTATTTT.

This chain uses TRBV27 with TRBJ2-7; TRBD1 is a possible D gene (6 bases). V shed 3 bases and J shed 4 bases, with 13 bases lying between them. Germline V lookup: CDR1 MNHEY, CDR2 SMNVEV (reference sequence). The CDR3 is made up of 14 amino acids. In DNA form, the CDR3 reads TGTGCCAGCAGTTTCCGGGACACCTCGTACGAGCAGTACTTC. Residues: CASSFRDTSYEQYF.

The chain couples TRBV6-1 to TRBJ1-6, with TRBD1 matching over 9 bases. The CDR3 spans 17 residues. Unmatched junction bases numbered 8, after V lost 4 bases and J lost 4 bases. CDR1 and CDR2 from the germline V gene are MNHNS and SASEGT. CDR3 sequence: CASSGLTGGRYNSPLHF. CDR3 bases: TGTGCCAGCAGTGGGCTGACAGGGGGTCGTTATAATTCACCCCTCCACTTT.

The J gene is TRBJ1-1, the V gene TRBV4-2; TRBD1 matches at 7 bases. This CDR3 contains 16 residues. V shed 0 bases and J 0 bases; nucleotides not matched to a gene: 4. CDR1 and CDR2 from the germline V gene are LGHNA and YNFKEQ. CDR3: CASSQEGTGVNTEAFF. The CDR3 coding sequence is TGTGCCAGCAGCCAAGAGGGCACAGGGGTGAACACTGAAGCTTTCTTT.

The rearrangement links TRBV29-1 to TRBJ1-2; D unresolved. Germline lookup yields CDR1 SQVTM and CDR2 ANQGSEA. The CDR3 loop spans 14 amino acids. The V end lost 7 bases, the J end lost 4 bases, and 19 bases lay between the germline ends. In nucleotides, the CDR3 is TGCAGCGCCGTCTTGGGCTCTGTGTTCTATGGCTACACCTTC. Protein product: CSAVLGSVFYGYTF.

This chain uses TRBV5-6 with TRBJ2-1, with 7 bases matching TRBD2. Germline lookup yields CDR1 SGHDT and CDR2 YYEEEE. V lost 6 bases, J lost 4 bases, and 7 bases stayed unmatched. The CDR3 loop spans 14 amino acids. The CDR3 loop reads CASTTGLRYNEQFF. The CDR3 region has the DNA TGTGCCAGCACCACGGGACTACGTTACAATGAGCAGTTCTTC.

The genes are TRBV6-6 and TRBJ1-4; D unclear. Germline CDR1 MNHNY, CDR2 SVGAGI (reference sequence). With 2 bases removed from V and 5 bases from J, the gap between germline ends came to 15 bases. The CDR3 has 16 amino acids. CDR3 in amino acids: CASSYLTWEPNEKLFF. For the CDR3, the DNA is TGTGCCAGCAGTTACCTCACTTGGGAGCCAAATGAAAAACTGTTTTTT.

This clone has more than one count but fewer than ten. The rearrangement links TRBV30 to TRBJ1-1; D is unclear. V lost 0 bases to trimming and J lost 4 bases, with 12 bases between them. The germline V gene has CDR1 GTSNPN and CDR2 SVGIG (reference sequence). The CDR3 has 14 amino acids. The CDR3 spells CAWSVPGRSTEAFF. Written as DNA, the CDR3 is TGTGCCTGGAGTGTACCCGGACGGTCCACTGAAGCTTTCTTT.

The rearrangement joins TRBV7-2 to TRBJ1-5, with unresolved D. Per germline, CDR1 SGHTA and CDR2 FQGNSA. Trimming shortened V by 4 bases and J by 7 bases, and 11 bases separated the two germline ends. This CDR3 contains 13 residues. The CDR3 DNA reads TGTGCCAGCAGCTCGCAAACTAAGCAGCCCCAGCATTTT. As protein: CASSSQTKQPQHF.

The V and J genes are TRBV27 and TRBJ2-1; D remains unclear. In germline, CDR1 is MNHEY, CDR2 SMNVEV (reference sequence). The CDR3 has 14 amino acids. V lost 8 bases, J lost 5 bases, and 16 bases lay in between. CDR3 protein: CASSARHLDNEQFF. As DNA, the CDR3 is TGTGCCAGCTCCGCCCGTCATTTAGACAATGAGCAGTTCTTC.

The chain couples TRBV9 to TRBJ2-2, with D unclear. Germline CDR1 and CDR2: SGDLS and YYNGEE. The CDR3 is made up of 13 amino acids. V was clipped by 0 bases and J by 8 bases, with 8 bases between them. CDR3 bases: TGTGCCAGCAGCGTAGTGGAGTTTGGGGAGCTGTTTTTT. This codes for CASSVVEFGELFF.

The J gene is TRBJ1-3, the V gene TRBV6-6; D gene ambiguous. This CDR3 contains 14 residues. Trimming took 4 bases from V and 4 from J, leaving 11 bases between them. Germline loops: CDR1 MNHNY, CDR2 SVGAGI (reference sequence). The CDR3: CASSSLKGGNTIYF. CDR3 nucleotide sequence: TGTGCCAGCAGTTCCCTGAAAGGCGGAAACACCATATATTTT.

This clone was seen only once. This chain uses TRBV24-1 with TRBJ2-5, with no clear D. Trimming left V 4 bases short and J 1 base short, with 12 bases between. The CDR3 contains 15 residues. CDR1 KGHDR and CDR2 SFDVKD come from the germline V gene. The CDR3 sequence is CATSDPGPGQETQYF. CDR3 DNA: TGTGCCACCAGTGACCCAGGTCCCGGCCAAGAGACCCAGTACTTC.

The rearrangement joins TRBV4-1 to TRBJ1-1; D might be TRBD1 (6 bases). There are 17 residues in the CDR3. Trimming pared 1 base from V and 5 bases from J, leaving 20 bases between. Germline assignment: CDR1 MGHRA and CDR2 YSYEKL. The CDR3 reads CASSQAEFLQGRTEAFF. The CDR3 DNA sequence: TGCGCCAGCAGCCAAGCCGAGTTCTTACAGGGTCGAACTGAAGCTTTCTTT.

V and J are TRBV7-8 and TRBJ2-1, with 8 bases aligning to TRBD1. The CDR3 spans 17 residues. The trim removed 5 bases at V and 0 bases at J, leaving 9 bases unmatched. CDR1 and CDR2 (germline): SGHVS, FQNEAQ. The CDR3 loop reads CASSQRRDRFSYNEQFF. The CDR3 region has the DNA TGTGCCAGCAGCCAACGGCGGGACAGGTTCTCCTACAATGAGCAGTTCTTC.

V is TRBV18 and J is TRBJ1-2; 8 bases map to TRBD1. V was clipped by 3 bases and J by 8 bases; unmatched bases: 17. CDR3 size: 17 residues. CDR1 KGHSH and CDR2 LQKENI come from the germline V gene. The CDR3 loop is CASSPSRQGAKVEGYTF. The CDR3 DNA is TGTGCCAGCTCACCGTCCAGGCAGGGGGCGAAAGTGGAAGGCTACACCTTC. Full variable domain (missing parts from reference TRBV18 and TRBJ1-2): NAGVMQNPRHLVRRRGQEARLRCSPMKGHSHVYWYRQLPEEGLKFMVYLQKENIIDESGMPKERFSAEFPKEGPSILRIQQVVRGDSAAYFCASSPSRQGAKVEGYTFGSGTRLTVV.

This chain joins TRBV10-1 and TRBJ2-2, with D perhaps given as TRBD1 or TRBD2 (5 bases each). The V and J ends lost 2 bases and 2 bases respectively, with 9 bases between them. The CDR3 has 15 residues. Germline V CDR1 and CDR2: WNHNN, SYGVQD (reference sequence). The CDR3 sequence is CASSEGTYNTGELFF. The CDR3 DNA reads as TGCGCCAGCAGTGAGGGGACCTATAACACCGGGGAGCTGTTTTTT.

The chain combines TRBV5-1 with TRBJ2-3; 11 positions match TRBD2. Looked up from germline, CDR1 is SGHRS and CDR2 is YFSETQ. There are 17 residues in the CDR3. V gave up 4 bases and J gave up 1 base; unmatched junction bases: 8. In DNA form, the CDR3 reads TGCGCCAGCAGCGAATTAACTAGCGGGGGTGGCACAGATACGCAGTATTTT. Protein: CASSELTSGGGTDTQYF.

The V gene is TRBV24-1, the J gene TRBJ1-5; 7 nucleotides match TRBD1. The CDR3 loop spans 17 amino acids. CDR1 KGHDR and CDR2 SFDVKD come from the germline V gene. The J segment lost 1 base and the V segment lost 3 bases, leaving 8 bases of the junction unmatched. CDR3 residues: CATSDQTGIRSNQPQHF. CDR3 nucleotide sequence: TGTGCCACCAGTGATCAGACAGGGATAAGAAGCAATCAGCCCCAGCATTTT.

This clone was seen once. V and J are TRBV19 and TRBJ1-5; D is perhaps TRBD1 (6 bases). The germline V gene has CDR1 LNHDA and CDR2 SQIVND (reference sequence). The CDR3 is 14 amino acids. Trimming cost V 10 bases and J 4 bases, with 17 bases left between them. The CDR3 sequence: CATTQGWGNQPQHF. Written as DNA, the CDR3 is TGTGCCACCACACAGGGATGGGGAAATCAGCCCCAGCATTTT.

The genes are TRBV29-1 and TRBJ1-1; D is undetermined. The V end lost 2 bases, the J end lost 8 bases, and 15 bases lay between the germline ends. The CDR3 contains 13 residues. Germline CDR1 is SQVTM and CDR2 is ANQGSEA. In DNA form, the CDR3 reads TGCAGCGTTGAATCGGCAAAACTAAGGGAAGCTTTCTTT. Its translation is CSVESAKLREAFF.

V and J are TRBV11-1 and TRBJ2-7; 9 nucleotides agree with TRBD1. This CDR3 has 14 amino acids. V was clipped by 5 bases and J by 3 bases; unmatched bases: 5. Germline V gene data show CDR1 as SGHAT and CDR2 as FQDESV (reference sequence). CDR3 protein: CASSPRDRDYEQYF. The CDR3 DNA follows: TGTGCCAGCAGCCCCCGGGACAGGGACTACGAGCAGTACTTC.

The rearrangement uses TRBV14 and TRBJ2-2; D gene ambiguous. In germline, CDR1 is SGHDN, CDR2 FVKESK. This CDR3 region has 13 residues. V was trimmed by 4 bases and J by 3 bases, leaving 6 bases between them. The CDR3 bases are TGTGCCAGCAGCCGGGCTGACACCGGGGAGCTGTTTTTT. It translates to CASSRADTGELFF.

The chain combines TRBV27 with TRBJ2-3; 12 bases match TRBD1. Germline V gives CDR1 MNHEY, CDR2 SMNVEV (reference sequence). The V and J ends lost 6 bases and 2 bases, in that order; junction bases with no gene match: 6. The CDR3 is 16 residues long. CDR3 nucleotide sequence: TGTGCCAGCAGCGGGGGACAGGGGGCAGACACAGATACGCAGTATTTT. Protein product: CASSGGQGADTDTQYF.

This clone was recorded only once. This chain joins TRBV27 and TRBJ2-1; 8 bases align to TRBD1. The germline gives CDR1 MNHEY, CDR2 SMNVEV (reference sequence). The CDR3 is made up of 13 amino acids. The junction had 11 bases not matched to a gene; V was cut back by 6 bases and J by 13 bases. DNA for the CDR3: TGTGCCAGCAGACTGACGACAGGGGTGATTCAGTTCTTC. Translated, it gives CASRLTTGVIQFF.

V usage is TRBV4-3 and J usage is TRBJ2-4; the match to TRBD2 covers 7 bases. V trimming: 0 bases; J trimming: 6 bases; junction bases outside the gene matches: 5. The germline gives CDR1 LGHNA, CDR2 YSLEER. The CDR3 totals 15 residues. The CDR3 region has the DNA TGCGCCAGCAGCCAAGATTTCTGGGGGGGAAACATTCAGTACTTC. Translation gives CASSQDFWGGNIQYF.